The next 27 T cell receptor beta chains were all read from a single sample in a study of T-cell reconstitution after alpha-beta-depleted transplantation in children (dated by TCRdb to 2016 to 2017). The library was made by PCR. The instrument was an Illumina HiSeq 2500. Molecular barcoding was employed in the preparation of TCR libraries, with unique molecular identifiers being used to normalize TCRbeta repertoire quantification. TCRdb reprocessing: public reads trimmed at Q25 with fastp, clones called with MiXCR, in-frame beta chains kept. Rows are unified per CDR3 protein, each entry keeping the most common DNA and genes. This sample holds roughly 200,000 distinct CDR3 sequences; about 9.2% were observed only once. The ten largest clonotypes hold approximately 5.9% of the sample. This specimen consisted of PBMCs from the stem cell graft donor, obtained from the stem cell graft. The receptors were sampled from a human donor who donated a stem cell graft to a child with acute lymphoblastic leukemia.

The chain is built from TRBV11-2 and TRBJ1-5; weak D call: TRBD1 (5 bases). Germline CDR1 is SGHAT and CDR2 is FQNNGV. Trimming left V 5 bases short and J 6 bases short, with 11 bases between. The CDR3 has 13 amino acids. CDR3 amino acids: CASSAGYIQPQHF. CDR3 nucleotides: TGTGCCAGCAGCGCAGGGTATATTCAGCCCCAGCATTTT.

This clonotype was found many times. The rearrangement links TRBV24-1 to TRBJ2-2; 7 bases are a match to TRBD2. The CDR3 runs to 16 residues. V lost 2 bases to trimming and J lost 1 base; unmatched junction nucleotides: 3. CDR1 is KGHDR and CDR2 is SFDVKD in the germline V gene. The CDR3 DNA is TGTGCCACCAGTGATTCCCAGCGGGAGAACACCGGGGAGCTGTTTTTT. Translation: CATSDSQRENTGELFF.

In its sample, this clonotype was seen a few times. The rearrangement joins TRBV7-8 to TRBJ1-4, with D perhaps matching TRBD1 (6 bases). V was cut by 5 bases and J by 0 bases, with 10 bases left in between. The CDR3 contains 15 residues. In germline, CDR1 is SGHVS, CDR2 FQNEAQ. The CDR3: CASSPDSATNEKLFF. As DNA, the CDR3 is TGTGCCAGCAGCCCGGACAGTGCAACTAATGAAAAACTGTTTTTT.

This clonotype was counted ten times or more. V usage is TRBV29-1 and J usage is TRBJ2-3; D is undetermined. Germline lookup yields CDR1 SQVTM and CDR2 ANQGSEA. CDR3 length: 10 residues. V gave up 5 bases and J gave up 4 bases, with 4 bases separating them. CDR3 protein: CSVKSDTQYF. The CDR3 region has the DNA TGCAGCGTTAAGTCAGATACGCAGTATTTT.

The chain employs TRBV7-9 and TRBJ2-2, with D tentatively TRBD1 (6 bases). Germline lookup yields CDR1 SEHNR and CDR2 FQNEAQ (reference sequence). There are 15 residues in the CDR3. The V gene lost 5 bases and the J gene lost 3 bases, with 13 bases spanning the gap. Here the CDR3 reads CASSPGAGDTGELFF. CDR3 in DNA: TGTGCCAGCAGCCCCGGAGCAGGGGACACCGGGGAGCTGTTTTTT.

This clonotype was detected many times. The chain employs TRBV10-3 and TRBJ2-3; 7 nucleotides line up with TRBD1. CDR1 and CDR2 from the germline V gene are ENHRY and SYGVKD. The CDR3 runs to 15 residues. V shed 0 bases and J 4 bases; nucleotides not matched to a gene: 4. The CDR3 loop is CAISESTGIADTQYF. CDR3 DNA sequence: TGTGCCATCAGTGAGTCGACAGGGATCGCAGATACGCAGTATTTT.

The chain uses TRBV3-1 and TRBJ2-1, with 8 bases fitting TRBD1. The CDR3 covers 17 residues. Trimming at V came to 3 bases and at J to 0 bases, leaving 7 bases not matched to a gene. Germline CDR1 is LGHDT and CDR2 is YNNKEL (reference sequence). The CDR3 here is CASSQTDRGYSYNEQFF. Here the CDR3 DNA reads TGTGCCAGCAGCCAGACCGACAGGGGATACTCCTACAATGAGCAGTTCTTC.

This rearrangement joins TRBV20-1 to TRBJ1-5; D gene uncertain. Trimming took off 3 bases at V and 2 bases at J, with 11 bases between the two ends. This CDR3 has 14 residues. Germline loops: CDR1 DFQATT, CDR2 SNEGSKA (reference sequence). The CDR3 here is CSASSSTGNQPQHF. For the CDR3, the DNA is TGCAGTGCTAGCTCGAGTACTGGCAATCAGCCCCAGCATTTT.

V and J are TRBV18 and TRBJ2-7, with D unresolved. The V gene lost 2 bases and the J gene lost 3 bases, with 8 bases spanning the gap. The CDR3 is made up of 13 amino acids. Germline V gene lookup returns CDR1 KGHSH and CDR2 LQKENI. CDR3 in DNA: TGTGCCAGCTCACCAATCGAAGACTACGAGCAGTACTTC. This translates into CASSPIEDYEQYF.

The chain joins TRBV7-2 to TRBJ1-2, with 7 bases fitting TRBD1. V lost 0 bases and J lost 0; bases outside the gene matches: 7. This CDR3 has 17 residues. The germline V gene encodes CDR1 SGHTA and CDR2 FQGNSA. The CDR3 coding sequence is TGTGCCAGCAGCTTAGCGTTAGGCGGGACAGCTAACTATGGCTACACCTTC. Translated, it gives CASSLALGGTANYGYTF.

On this clonotype itself: This may be a read error: a much more frequent sequence differs by one nucleotide. This chain uses TRBV6-1 with TRBJ1-5; possibly TRBD1 for D (5 bases). The CDR3 sequence is 18 residues long. CDR1 and CDR2 from the germline V gene are MNHNS and SASEGT. Trimming pared 7 bases from V and 7 bases from J, leaving 29 bases between. CDR3 loop: CASNKLPGPRIEYQPQHF. The CDR3 region has the DNA TGTGCCAGCAACAAATTACCGGGACCCAGAATCGAGTACCAGCCCCAGCATTTT.

The rearrangement links TRBV6-1 to TRBJ2-3; 11 positions match TRBD2. J gave up 0 bases and V 6 bases, and 8 bases lay outside the gene matches. Germline V gene lookup returns CDR1 MNHNS and CDR2 SASEGT. CDR3 length: 17 amino acids. The CDR3, as DNA: TGTGCCAGCAGGCCACTAGCGGGGGCCTCTAGCACAGATACGCAGTATTTT. As protein: CASRPLAGASSTDTQYF.

This clonotype was observed at least ten times. The gene calls are TRBV4-2 and TRBJ2-3; D remains unclear. Trimming took off 2 bases at V and 6 bases at J, with 18 bases between the two ends. The germline V gene has CDR1 LGHNA and CDR2 YNFKEQ. The CDR3 has 16 residues. In DNA form, the CDR3 reads TGTGCCAGCAGCCAATATACGGTCCCAGGTCCGGATACGCAGTATTTT. It encodes CASSQYTVPGPDTQYF.

This clonotype was seen at least ten times. The chain recombines TRBV15 with TRBJ2-3, with TRBD1 as a possible D gene (5 bases). Trimming removed 1 base at V and 5 bases at J, with 13 bases between. CDR1 LNHNV and CDR2 YYDKDF come from the germline V gene (reference sequence). The CDR3 is 15 residues long. CDR3: CATSRVGATRDTQYF. In DNA form, the CDR3 reads TGTGCCACCAGCAGAGTTGGGGCCACGAGAGATACGCAGTATTTT. The full variable domain, with the rest looked up from reference TRBV15 and TRBJ2-3, is DAMVIQNPRYQVTQFGKPVTLSCSQTLNHNVMYWYQQKSSQAPKLLFHYYDKDFNNEADTPDNFQSRRPNTSFCFLDIRSPGLGDTAMYLCATSRVGATRDTQYFGPGTRLTVL.

This chain joins TRBV4-2 and TRBJ1-1, with D perhaps matching TRBD1 (5 bases). V was cut by 2 bases and J by 3 bases, with 10 bases left in between. The CDR3 covers 14 residues. Looked up from germline, CDR1 is LGHNA and CDR2 is YNFKEQ. CDR3 nucleotide sequence: TGTGCCAGCAGCCAACAGGGAGCGGACACTGAAGCTTTCTTT. Its protein is CASSQQGADTEAFF.

This clonotype was detected only a few times. The gene calls are TRBV12-3 or TRBV12-4 and TRBJ1-4; D not certain. Trimming pared 6 bases from V and 4 bases from J, leaving 15 bases between. This CDR3 has 15 amino acids. CDR3 bases: TGTGCCAGCAGGACTTCCGGGAACGGTAATGAAAAACTGTTTTTT. Protein: CASRTSGNGNEKLFF.

This clonotype was seen many times. V and J are TRBV10-2 and TRBJ2-1; D may be TRBD2 (5 bases). The CDR3 runs to 17 residues. Germline V gene sequence: CDR1 WSHSY, CDR2 SAAADI. V was clipped by 3 bases and J by 0 bases, with 15 bases between them. CDR3 coding DNA: TGCGCCAGCAGTGACTTCGGACTCGTCGGCTCCTACAATGAGCAGTTCTTC. It is translated as CASSDFGLVGSYNEQFF.

This clonotype was recorded at least ten times. The rearrangement links TRBV20-1 to TRBJ2-2; 10 positions agree with TRBD1. CDR3 length equals 15 residues. V dropped 1 base and J dropped 5; count of bases not matched to a gene: 4. Germline values: CDR1 DFQATT, CDR2 SNEGSKA (reference sequence). The CDR3 DNA follows: TGCAGTGCTAGAGTCGGGGACAGGGGAACCGGGGAGCTGTTTTTT. The encoded protein is CSARVGDRGTGELFF.

The chain uses TRBV20-1 and TRBJ2-1, with D tentatively TRBD2 (6 bases). This CDR3 has 13 amino acids. The germline V gene encodes CDR1 DFQATT and CDR2 SNEGSKA (reference sequence). Trimming removed 4 bases from V and 4 bases from J, with 11 bases in between. The CDR3 reads CSAIRGGYNEQFF. DNA of the CDR3: TGCAGTGCTATCCGGGGAGGATACAATGAGCAGTTCTTC.

This clonotype appeared a few times. CDR3 DNA sequence: TGTGCCAGCAGTGAGTGGCGGCTTGAAACGTCTAATGAAAAACTGTTTTTT. Translated: CASSEWRLETSNEKLFF. The genes are TRBV25-1 and TRBJ1-4, with D unresolved. This CDR3 region has 17 residues. V lost 3 bases and J lost 3, with 17 bases in between. Germline V gene sequence: CDR1 MGHDK, CDR2 SYGVNS.

The CDR3 here is CASSSRTSGSNTQYF. The CDR3 region has the DNA TGTGCCAGCAGTTCCCGGACTAGCGGTTCGAATACGCAGTATTTT. The rearrangement links TRBV6-2 or TRBV6-3 to TRBJ2-3, with 10 nucleotides matching TRBD2. The CDR3 sequence is 15 residues long. V trimming: 4 bases; J trimming: 7 bases; junction bases outside the gene matches: 8. Germline lookup yields CDR1 MNHEY and CDR2 SVGEGT.

The V call is TRBV11-2, the J call TRBJ1-1; no firm D call. The germline V and J ends were trimmed by 5 bases and 2 bases, with 9 bases remaining between them. CDR3 length: 13 residues. Germline V gene lookup returns CDR1 SGHAT and CDR2 FQNNGV. This chain's CDR3 is CASSVDANTEAFF. Here the CDR3 DNA reads TGTGCCAGCAGCGTGGACGCAAACACTGAAGCTTTCTTT.

This clonotype came up a few times. The chain joins TRBV20-1 to TRBJ2-2; TRBD1 matches 7 bases. The junction had 6 bases not matched to a gene; V was cut back by 4 bases and J by 4 bases. The CDR3 spans 14 residues. Germline CDR1 DFQATT, CDR2 SNEGSKA (reference sequence). As DNA, the CDR3 is TGCAGTGCTACCTCGGGACAGTTCACCGGGGAGCTGTTTTTT. Residues: CSATSGQFTGELFF.

This clonotype has just a few counts. The chain uses TRBV20-1 and TRBJ2-3; tentatively, D is TRBD1 (6 bases). CDR1 is DFQATT and CDR2 is SNEGSKA in the germline V gene (reference sequence). Trimming took off 5 bases at V and 4 bases at J, with 22 bases between the two ends. The CDR3 is made up of 16 amino acids. CDR3 sequence: CSAPQQGTEWADTQYF. The CDR3 nucleotides are TGCAGTGCTCCTCAGCAGGGGACCGAGTGGGCAGATACGCAGTATTTT.

The chain uses TRBV5-6 and TRBJ1-2, with D unclear. The V and J ends lost 1 base and 3 bases respectively, with 16 bases between them. Germline V gives CDR1 SGHDT, CDR2 YYEEEE. The CDR3 covers 16 residues. In DNA, the CDR3 is TGTGCCAGCAGCTTGTGGTGGGAGGCCCAAGACTATGGCTACACCTTC. As protein: CASSLWWEAQDYGYTF.

This clonotype was seen only a few times. V is TRBV18 and J is TRBJ2-7; 7 bases align to TRBD1. This CDR3 spans 15 amino acids. V shed 0 bases and J 6 bases; nucleotides not matched to a gene: 8. The germline gives CDR1 KGHSH, CDR2 LQKENI. As DNA, the CDR3 is TGTGCCAGCTCACCACCGAGGGGACAGAGGCCCGAGCAGTACTTC. This encodes CASSPPRGQRPEQYF.

The chain recombines TRBV27 with TRBJ1-2; a weak D match, TRBD1 (6 bases). V was trimmed by 2 bases and J by 3 bases, leaving 13 bases between them. The CDR3 loop spans 15 amino acids. Germline assignment: CDR1 MNHEY and CDR2 SMNVEV (reference sequence). CDR3 nucleotide sequence: TGTGCCAGCAGTTTAGGCCCGGGGGCTTACTATGGCTACACCTTC. Amino acids: CASSLGPGAYYGYTF.